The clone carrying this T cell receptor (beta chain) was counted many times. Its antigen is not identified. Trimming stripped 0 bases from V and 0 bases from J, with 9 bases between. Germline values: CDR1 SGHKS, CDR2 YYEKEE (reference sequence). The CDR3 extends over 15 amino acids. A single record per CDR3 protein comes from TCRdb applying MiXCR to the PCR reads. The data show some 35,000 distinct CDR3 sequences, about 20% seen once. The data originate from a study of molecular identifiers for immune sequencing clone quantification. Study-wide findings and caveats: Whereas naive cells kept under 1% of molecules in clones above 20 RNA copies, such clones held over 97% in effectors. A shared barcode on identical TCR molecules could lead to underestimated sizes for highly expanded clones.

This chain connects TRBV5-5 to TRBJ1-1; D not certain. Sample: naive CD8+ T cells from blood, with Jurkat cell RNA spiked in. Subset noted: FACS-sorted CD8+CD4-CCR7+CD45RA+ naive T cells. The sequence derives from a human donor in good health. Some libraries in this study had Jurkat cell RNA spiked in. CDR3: CASSLGAGLNTEAFF. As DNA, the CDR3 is TGTGCCAGCAGCTTGGGAGCGGGATTGAACACTGAAGCTTTCTTT.